The next 22 T cell receptor beta chains were all read from a single sample in a study of T cells in women clearing cervical HPV infection. Produced via immunoSEQ multiplex PCR; TCRdb's table is partial and in-frame only. This table lists approximately 41,000 clones. The material sequenced was blood buffy coat. These receptors were obtained from a woman aged 18 to 75 with a cervical HPV16 infection that either progressed to CIN3+ or cleared (not recorded which).

With regard to this clone: The read terminates 3 residues ahead of where the CDR3 ends, so the germline J gene completes it. V usage is TRBV7-8 and J usage is TRBJ2-7, with a tentative D call TRBD2 (5 bases). V lost 3 bases, J lost 5 bases, and 8 bases lay in between. The CDR3 is 12 amino acids. Germline loops: CDR1 SGHVS, CDR2 FQNEAQ. CDR3 region: CASSFTRDEQYF. CDR3 DNA (partial): TGTGCCAGCAGCTTTACTAGGGACGAG.

Turning to this clone: The read comes to an end 3 residues before the CDR3 does, leaving the germline J gene to fill in the end. J is TRBJ2-1 and V is TRBV20-1; 7 bases fit TRBD1. Germline trimming cut 6 bases from V and 4 bases from J; bases unmatched to any gene: 9. This CDR3 is built from 14 residues. CDR1 is DFQATT, CDR2 SNEGSKA, per germline (reference sequence). The covered CDR3 bases are TGCAGTGCAGACAGGGCCTCGAATTACAATGAG. Translating it yields CSADRASNYNE. The whole CDR3 protein is CSADRASNYNEQFF.

As regards this clone: The sequence runs out 3 residues before the end of the CDR3; the remainder is reconstructed from the germline J gene. J is TRBJ1-5 and V is TRBV28, with 12 positions matching TRBD1. CDR1 is MDHEN and CDR2 is SYDVKM in the germline V gene. Trimming cost V 6 bases and J 7 bases; bases outside gene matches: 10. There are 16 residues in the CDR3. The CDR3 reads CASRPTGTGGRQPQHF. CDR3 bases read: TGTGCCAGCAGGCCGACCGGGACAGGGGGCAGGCAGCCC.

For this clone: The read ends 3 residues before the CDR3 terminus; that terminus is restored from the germline J gene. The genes are TRBV7-9 and TRBJ2-7; TRBD1 agrees at 7 bases. Germline CDR1 and CDR2: SEHNR and FQNEAQ (reference sequence). Trimming took 5 bases from V and 4 from J; bases not matched to a gene: 2. This CDR3 spans 12 amino acids. The covered CDR3 bases are TGTGCCAGCAGCCTACAGGGGTACGAG. Translation gives CASSLQGYE. The whole CDR3 reads CASSLQGYEQYF.

Remarks on this clone: The observed sequence ends 3 residues before the CDR3 terminus, with the missing tail filled in from the germline J gene. The chain carries TRBV2 and TRBJ2-4, with 7 bases aligning to TRBD1. The CDR3 spans 16 residues. Unmatched junction bases numbered 9, after V lost 3 bases and J lost 4 bases. The germline gives CDR1 SNHLY, CDR2 FYNNEI. The part of the CDR3 DNA that was read is TGTGCCAGCAGTGATATTGGTACAGGGGTGAAAAACATT. Translating gives CASSDIGTGVKNI. The CDR3 in its entirety is CASSDIGTGVKNIQYF. Drawing the rest from reference TRBV2 and TRBJ2-4, the complete variable domain is EPEVTQTPSHQVTQMGQEVILRCVPISNHLYFYWYRQILGQKVEFLVSFYNNEISEKSEIFDDQFSVERPDGSNFTLKIRSTKLEDSAMYFCASSDIGTGVKNIQYFGAGTRLSVL.

About this clone itself: The CDR3 end falls 3 residues outside the read, so it is completed with the germline J gene. The chain recombines TRBV5-8 with TRBJ2-7; 7 bases are a match to TRBD2. This CDR3 spans 15 amino acids. V was clipped by 4 bases and J by 0 bases; unmatched bases: 7. The germline gives CDR1 SGHTS, CDR2 YDEGEE. The sequenced CDR3 bases are TGTGCCAGCAGCCGTGGACTAGAAAGCTCCTACGAG. Translated: CASSRGLESSYE. The whole CDR3 region reads CASSRGLESSYEQYF.

Details on this clone: The read comes to an end 3 residues before the CDR3 does, leaving the germline J gene to fill in the end. The V and J genes are TRBV11-3 and TRBJ2-1; 8 nucleotides match TRBD1. V shed 6 bases and J 9 bases; nucleotides not matched to a gene: 13. In germline, CDR1 is SGHNT, CDR2 YENEEA. The CDR3 runs 15 residues. CDR3 region: CASSSRDRFNSEQFF. CDR3 DNA (partial): TGTGCCAGCAGTTCAAGGGACAGGTTCAACAGTGAG.

As to this clone: The sequence runs out 3 residues before the end of the CDR3; the remainder is reconstructed from the germline J gene. The chain employs TRBV5-1 and TRBJ2-2, with D possibly being TRBD1 (6 bases). Deletions cut 4 bases from V and 1 base from J, with 14 bases between. Germline V gene sequence: CDR1 SGHRS, CDR2 YFSETQ. The CDR3 spans 16 residues. CDR3 loop: CASSGLGQRNTGELFF. CDR3 DNA, as far as it was read: TGCGCCAGCAGCGGGTTAGGACAGCGGAACACCGGGGAG.

About this clone: The read is 3 residues too short to cover the CDR3 end, so that end is filled in from the germline J gene. V usage is TRBV19 and J usage is TRBJ2-3, with TRBD2 as a possible D gene (6 bases). Trimming removed 2 bases at V and 2 bases at J, with 8 bases between. The CDR3 has 14 residues. CDR1 and CDR2 from the germline V gene are LNHDA and SQIVND (reference sequence). The CDR3 loop is CASSILAITDTQYF. Partial CDR3 DNA: TGTGCCAGTAGTATACTAGCGATCACAGATACG.

In the case of this clone: The sequence runs out 3 residues before the end of the CDR3; the remainder is reconstructed from the germline J gene. V usage is TRBV28 and J usage is TRBJ2-2, with TRBD1 identical over 10 bases. V lost 10 bases and J lost 4; bases outside the gene matches: 9. This CDR3 is built from 15 residues. Germline V lookup: CDR1 MDHEN, CDR2 SYDVKM. CDR3 bases read: TGTGCCACCTTTGGTAGGACAGGGGGCACCGGGGAG. It translates to CATFGRTGGTGE. The full CDR3 is CATFGRTGGTGELFF.

Here the CDR3 reads CASSNGVRTSGSTDTQYF. The sequenced CDR3 bases are TGTGCCAGTAGTAATGGGGTTAGGACTAGCGGGAGCACAGATACG. The V call is TRBV19, the J call TRBJ2-3, with 11 bases aligning to TRBD2. The read ends 3 residues before the CDR3 terminus; that terminus is restored from the germline J gene. The length of the CDR3 is 18 residues. Trimming cost V 4 bases and J 0 bases; bases outside gene matches: 9. Germline values: CDR1 LNHDA, CDR2 SQIVND (reference sequence).

Worth noting for this clone: The CDR3 goes on 3 residues after the read ends, and that part is filled in from the germline J gene. The gene calls are TRBV7-9 and TRBJ1-1; D is unclear. This CDR3 has 13 amino acids. With 10 bases removed from V and 4 bases from J, the gap between germline ends came to 16 bases. Germline V gene sequence: CDR1 SEHNR, CDR2 FQNEAQ (reference sequence). The CDR3 sequence: CATTWMGSTEAFF. Partial CDR3 DNA: TGTGCCACTACCTGGATGGGCAGCACTGAA.

Notes on this clone: With the read ending 3 residues before the CDR3 end, the germline J gene is used to fill in that end. The rearrangement links TRBV7-9 to TRBJ2-7, with D tentatively TRBD2 (6 bases). V was clipped by 5 bases and J by 2 bases, with 16 bases between them. The CDR3 runs 15 residues. Per the germline V gene, CDR1 is SEHNR and CDR2 is FQNEAQ (reference sequence). CDR3 bases read: TGTGCCAGCAGCCTGCAGCTAGCGTTGACCTACGAG. Its protein product is CASSLQLALTYE. Given in full, the CDR3 is CASSLQLALTYEQYF.

In regard to this clone: The read ends 3 residues shy of where the CDR3 ends; the end is completed using the germline J gene. The V gene is TRBV20-1, the J gene TRBJ2-1; 8 nucleotides match TRBD2. The J segment lost 9 bases and the V segment lost 1 base, leaving 11 bases of the junction unmatched. Germline V gene data show CDR1 as DFQATT and CDR2 as SNEGSKA (reference sequence). This CDR3 is 15 amino acids long. The CDR3 is CSARGGRRRTVEQFF. The DNA read from the CDR3 is TGCAGTGCTAGAGGCGGGAGGCGCCGGACCGTTGAG.

Of note for this clone: The read terminates 3 residues ahead of where the CDR3 ends, so the germline J gene completes it. This chain connects TRBV7-9 to TRBJ2-7; D is perhaps TRBD1 or TRBD2 (5 bases each). Germline CDR1 reads SEHNR; CDR2 reads FQNEAQ (reference sequence). The CDR3 sequence is 14 residues long. With 1 base removed from V and 5 bases from J, the gap between germline ends came to 12 bases. CDR3 DNA, as far as it was read: TGTGCCAGCAGCTTAGGAGGGGAGTTAAACGAG. Its translation is CASSLGGELNE. The whole CDR3 region reads CASSLGGELNEQYF.

In the case of this clone: The CDR3 end lies 3 residues beyond the end of the read and is filled in from the germline J gene. V is TRBV5-1 and J is TRBJ1-3, with 10 bases identical to TRBD1. This CDR3 has 15 residues. V lost 3 bases and J lost 5; bases outside the gene matches: 5. CDR1 is SGHRS and CDR2 is YFSETQ in the germline V gene. This CDR3 reads CASSSGQGVRNTIYF. CDR3 DNA (partial): TGCGCCAGCAGCTCCGGACAGGGGGTTCGAAACACC. The complete variable domain, with remaining parts taken from reference TRBV5-1 and TRBJ1-3, reads KAGVTQTPRYLIKTRGQQVTLSCSPISGHRSVSWYQQTPGQGLQFLFEYFSETQRNKGNFPGRFSGRQFSNSRSEMNVSTLELGDSALYLCASSSGQGVRNTIYFGEGSWLTVV.

To note about this clone: The CDR3 is cut off 3 residues early in the read; its end comes from the germline J gene. This chain links TRBV10-3 with TRBJ2-7; D is unclear. CDR1 is ENHRY, CDR2 SYGVKD, per germline. V was shortened by 2 bases and J by 3 bases, with 5 bases between the two germline ends. The CDR3 has 12 residues. The sequenced part of the CDR3 DNA is TGTGCCATCAGTGAGACAGACTACGAG. Translated, it gives CAISETDYE. The full CDR3 sequence reads CAISETDYEQYF.

Remarks on this clone: The CDR3 end is not reached by the read, which stops 3 residues before it; the germline J gene fills it in. The rearrangement joins TRBV5-8 to TRBJ1-1, with D maybe TRBD1 (5 bases). CDR3 length: 13 amino acids. Germline loops: CDR1 SGHTS, CDR2 YDEGEE. The ends were cut back, 1 base at V and 4 bases at J, with 8 bases in the middle. CDR3 bases read: TGTGCCAGCAGCTTGTTAGACAGCACTGAA. This gives the protein CASSLLDSTE. The entire CDR3 protein reads CASSLLDSTEAFF.

Notes on this clone: The CDR3 end lies 3 residues beyond the end of the read and is filled in from the germline J gene. V is TRBV29-1 and J is TRBJ2-1; D is ambiguous. CDR1 and CDR2 (germline): SQVTM, ANQGSEA. The V end was cut by 6 bases, the J end by 0 bases, with 9 bases between. CDR3 length: 13 residues. CDR3 DNA (partial): TGCAGCGTCTACGACTCCTCCTACAATGAG. It translates to CSVYDSSYNE. The whole CDR3 reads CSVYDSSYNEQFF.

CDR3 bases read: TGCAGTGCTAGGGGAACTAGCGGGGGCTACAATGAG. As protein: CSARGTSGGYNE. The whole CDR3 region reads CSARGTSGGYNEQFF. The rearrangement joins TRBV20-1 to TRBJ2-1, with 11 nucleotides matching TRBD2. The CDR3 extends 3 residues past the end of the read, so its final part is completed from the germline J gene. CDR3 size: 15 residues. V dropped 3 bases and J dropped 3; count of bases not matched to a gene: 4. Germline V lookup: CDR1 DFQATT, CDR2 SNEGSKA (reference sequence).

Comment on this clone: The sequence runs out 3 residues before the end of the CDR3; the remainder is reconstructed from the germline J gene. This chain joins TRBV29-1 and TRBJ2-1, with 13 nucleotides matching TRBD2. The V gene's germline CDR1 is SQVTM and CDR2 ANQGSEA. V shed 2 bases, J shed 9 bases, and the junction held 4 bases outside the gene matches. The CDR3 loop spans 14 amino acids. Partial CDR3 DNA: TGCAGCGTTGAAACTAGCGGGGGGGCCCCTGAG. It specifies CSVETSGGAPE. The complete CDR3 sequence is CSVETSGGAPEQFF.

Details on this clone: The read is 3 residues too short to cover the CDR3 end, so that end is filled in from the germline J gene. The chain has TRBV7-9 and TRBJ2-6; unclear D gene. The CDR3 has 15 residues. V was cut by 5 bases and J by 2 bases, with 10 bases left in between. The germline gives CDR1 SEHNR, CDR2 FQNEAQ (reference sequence). The covered CDR3 bases are TGTGCCAGCAGCCTAAGTCCTACTGGGGCCAACGTC. It codes for CASSLSPTGANV. The whole CDR3 is CASSLSPTGANVLTF.